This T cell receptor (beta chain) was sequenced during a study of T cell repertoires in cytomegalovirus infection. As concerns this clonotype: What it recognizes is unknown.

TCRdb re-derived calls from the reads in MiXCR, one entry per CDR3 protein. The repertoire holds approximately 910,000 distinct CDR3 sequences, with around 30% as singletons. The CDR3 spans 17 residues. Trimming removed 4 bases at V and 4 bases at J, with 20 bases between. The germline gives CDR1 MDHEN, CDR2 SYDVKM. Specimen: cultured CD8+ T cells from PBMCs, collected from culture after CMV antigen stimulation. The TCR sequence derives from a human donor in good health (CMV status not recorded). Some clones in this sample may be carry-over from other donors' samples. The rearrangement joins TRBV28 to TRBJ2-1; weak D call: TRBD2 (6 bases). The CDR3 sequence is CASSSNHDGTLYNEQFF. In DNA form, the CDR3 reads TGTGCCAGCAGTTCCAATCACGACGGGACTCTGTACAATGAGCAGTTCTTC.